The entry that follows covers one T cell receptor (beta chain) sequence. What it binds is unknown. The V end was cut by 5 bases, the J end by 2 bases, with 9 bases between. The germline CDR1 and CDR2 sequences are WSHSY and SAAADI. The CDR3 has 13 residues. The sample belongs to a study of neurological immune-mediated disorders. Study conclusions and caveats: The most TCR clonal expansion was seen in HTLV-1-associated myelopathy, whereas the least was seen in multiple sclerosis, below the level in healthy controls.

Synthesis of cDNA was accomplished via 5'RACE employing 10-nucleotide random UMIs. From 15-18 subjects, every sequencing run obtained over 170 million TCR-beta sequences. One entry per CDR3 protein, called by TCRdb with MiXCR from the 5' RACE reads. The sample contains some 15,000 distinct CDR3 sequences, 20% to 25% of which appear only once. 2 million PBMCs stored at -80 C were the source of the unsorted libraries. This chain connects TRBV10-2 to TRBJ2-5, with D perhaps matching TRBD1 (5 bases). Sequencing was done on a sample of PBMCs. The TCR originated in a man in his forties or fifties in good health. CDR3 in DNA: TGCGCCAGCAGTACGACAGTTCAAGAGACCCAGTACTTC. The encoded protein is CASSTTVQETQYF.